This T cell receptor (beta chain) was identified in a study of T-cell reconstitution after alpha-beta-depleted transplantation in children. Study results and limitations: From newly produced T cells came most of the T-cell counts and diversity one year after transplant. Surviving recipient T cells and thymic progenitors produced the high day-60 TCRbeta diversity seen in some patients. Roughly two months post-transplant, alpha-beta T cells reportedly originated from several hundred graft clones that had expanded.

This clonotype has just a few counts. Its antigen remains unidentified. A TCRbeta library incorporating unique molecular identifiers was prepared. TCRdb re-called the PCR reads through MiXCR, storing one row per CDR3 protein. The sample has around 370,000 distinct CDR3 sequences; 15% to 20% are singletons. The clonotype comes from a male patient aged 2-15 years who had a stem cell transplant for acute lymphoblastic leukemia, so the T cells may come from the graft donor. The sample consisted of PBMCs, mostly from graft donor cells, taken 360 days after TCRalphabeta/CD19-depleted stem cell transplant.

The CDR3 is CSARDPVIEKLFF. CDR3 sequence (DNA): TGCAGTGCTAGAGATCCCGTGATTGAAAAACTGTTTTTT. This chain uses TRBV20-1 with TRBJ1-4; D call uncertain. CDR3 length: 13 amino acids. Trimming cost V 0 bases and J 7 bases, with 9 bases left between them. Germline V CDR1 and CDR2: DFQATT, SNEGSKA (reference sequence).